Listed below are T cell receptor beta chains from one sample, sequenced in a study of cytomegalovirus exposure and HLA in healthy donors. Measured with immunoSEQ multiplex PCR; TCRdb has only the in-frame clones, and not every one. The sample contains over 80,000 clones, 60% to 85% of which appear only once. Sequencing was carried out using PBMCs. The receptors here all came from a man between 60 and 70 years old in good health and CMV-seropositive. CDR3s include the opening cysteine and the closing phenylalanine or tryptophan.

J gene,V gene,CDR3 protein
TRBJ1-2,TRBV7-9,CASSSSYSYGYTF
TRBJ1-5,TRBV4-1,CASSHPGGRGGNQPQHF
TRBJ1-1,TRBV6-4,CASAGQGNTEAFF
TRBJ1-1,TRBV27,CASSPRTGRSTEAFF
TRBJ2-7,TRBV18,CASSTGTSYEQYF
TRBJ2-7,TRBV6-1,CASSETYWEQYF
TRBJ2-7,TRBV2,CASSRLAGGLYEQYF
TRBJ2-3,TRBV6-6,CASSYQLAGGADTQYF
TRBJ2-7,TRBV28,CASSPLRGLENEQYF
TRBJ1-6,TRBV27,CASSPFTGASPLHF
TRBJ1-4,TRBV7-9,CASSLYGTNEKLFF
TRBJ2-6,TRBV4-1,CASSQAPGGRGSGANVLTF
TRBJ2-3,TRBV19,CASSSSGGAGDTQYF
TRBJ2-2,TRBV18,CASSPGLGGELFF
TRBJ2-7,TRBV5-5,CASSLGDSSYEQYF
TRBJ1-3,TRBV6-5,CASRASSGNTIYF
TRBJ1-6,TRBV6-1,CASSEGRTGSYNSPLHF
TRBJ2-7,TRBV25-1,CASSEPGRYEQYF
TRBJ2-3,TRBV7-9,CASGLLVAHTDTQYF
TRBJ2-7,TRBV5-6,CASSLTGGLENEQYF
TRBJ1-1,TRBV6-6,CVIRGVGDTEAFF
TRBJ2-1,TRBV27,CASSFSGALEQFF
TRBJ1-6,TRBV5-1,CASSLGGDGSPLHF
TRBJ2-1,TRBV14,CASSQDRPNEQFF
TRBJ1-1,TRBV7-8,CASSWGGVYTEAFF
TRBJ2-5,TRBV19,CASSTIPFETQYF
TRBJ1-1,TRBV4-1,CASSQNQGNTEAFF
TRBJ1-2,TRBV2,CASSLRTGRLTF
TRBJ1-6,TRBV6-5,CASSPLDSPLHF
TRBJ1-2,TRBV11-2,CASSLGASYGYTF
TRBJ1-1,TRBV5-1,CASSLVGVTEAFF
TRBJ1-5,TRBV10-1,CASSEFETGEHQPQHF
TRBJ2-5,TRBV5-1,CASTGAQETQYF
TRBJ1-1,TRBV18,CASSRQGGANTEAFF
TRBJ2-1,TRBV9,CASSGGGYNEQFF
TRBJ2-7,TRBV27,CASSPRDSSYEQYF
TRBJ1-3,TRBV11-2,CASSLVAGSSSGNTIYF
TRBJ2-5,TRBV18,CASSPRQLQETQYF
TRBJ1-2,TRBV7-9,CASSYRTDYGYTF
TRBJ2-5,TRBV5-6,CASSLIQNQETQYF
TRBJ2-6,TRBV15,CATSSTGTGANVLTF
TRBJ1-2,TRBV2,CASTSQGSGYTF
TRBJ1-3,TRBV5-1,CASSLDSTGNTIYF
TRBJ2-1,TRBV7-2,CASSSRGGTSGGGEQFF
TRBJ1-1,TRBV2,CASSPGGGEASF
TRBJ1-6,TRBV28,CASSSTGGGNSPLHF
TRBJ2-7,TRBV12-5,CASGLVIRDRITSGDLSYEQYF
TRBJ1-6,TRBV19,CASSILRTRYNSPLHF
TRBJ1-5,TRBV6-6,CASRDQQGINQPQHF
TRBJ1-6,TRBV28,CASGLGHNSPLHF
TRBJ2-7,TRBV10-3,CAISRTEDEQYF
TRBJ1-6,TRBV28,CASSLSGQSRAPLHF
TRBJ1-2,TRBV9,CASSAPLQVTPSNYGYTF
TRBJ1-3,TRBV11-2,CASSTYRAGNTIYF
TRBJ2-3,TRBV5-1,CASGYTGTSTDTQYF